These 17 T cell receptor beta chains originate from one sample sequenced in a study of cytomegalovirus exposure and HLA in healthy donors. 60 Vbeta and 13 Jbeta primers were used in PCR. This table comes from immunoSEQ multiplex PCR, and its TCRdb copy is limited to in-frame clones, with some not included. The table records about 170,000 clones, around 81% of them present only once. Sequences were obtained from PBMCs. The receptors originated from a woman aged 25 to 39 in good health and CMV-seropositive.

The chain is built from TRBV6-5 and TRBJ2-3; TRBD1 matches at 9 bases. This CDR3 is built from 15 residues. The germline V gene has CDR1 MNHEY and CDR2 SVGAGI. The junction had 10 bases not matched to a gene; V was cut back by 6 bases and J by 6 bases. The CDR3 nucleotides are TGTGCCAGCAGGACCGGGACAGGGTTTACGGATACGCAGTATTTT. Amino acid sequence: CASRTGTGFTDTQYF.

V and J are TRBV18 and TRBJ2-3, with D unresolved. CDR1 is KGHSH and CDR2 is LQKENI in the germline V gene. V shed 3 bases and J shed 3 bases, with 4 bases lying between them. This CDR3 has 12 amino acids. CDR3 region: CASSPFTDTQYF. CDR3 nucleotide sequence: TGTGCCAGCTCACCCTTTACAGATACGCAGTATTTT.

Concerning this clone: The sample contains more than one DNA sequence encoding this CDR3. V and J are TRBV18 and TRBJ2-5, with 11 nucleotides matching TRBD2. Germline trimming cut 2 bases from V and 4 bases from J; bases unmatched to any gene: 0. This CDR3 is 14 amino acids long. Germline V gene sequence: CDR1 KGHSH, CDR2 LQKENI. CDR3 sequence reads: CASSPGLAGETQYF. Here the CDR3 DNA reads TGTGCCAGCTCACCAGGACTAGCGGGAGAGACCCAGTACTTC. The variable domain in full, with the rest retrieved from reference TRBV18 and TRBJ2-5, is NAGVMQNPRHLVRRRGQEARLRCSPMKGHSHVYWYRQLPEEGLKFMVYLQKENIIDESGMPKERFSAEFPKEGPSILRIQQVVRGDSAAYFCASSPGLAGETQYFGPGTRLLVL.

The chain has TRBV4-3 and TRBJ2-1; D remains ambiguous. Between the trimmed V and J ends, which lost 1 base and 12 bases, there was a span of 16 bases. The CDR3 has 14 residues. Germline lookup yields CDR1 LGHNA and CDR2 YSLEER. The CDR3 region has the DNA TGCGCCAGCAGCCAAGGTCTATTGATTTTTGGGCAGTTCTTC. It yields the protein CASSQGLLIFGQFF.

V and J are TRBV5-1 and TRBJ1-1; TRBD1 might be the D (6 bases). CDR1 and CDR2 from the germline V gene are SGHRS and YFSETQ. V was shortened by 5 bases and J by 1 base, with 9 bases between the two germline ends. The CDR3 runs 13 residues. CDR3 coding DNA: TGCGCCAGCAGTAAGGACAGGAACACTGAAGCTTTCTTT. Translating it yields CASSKDRNTEAFF.

The chain links TRBV7-8 to TRBJ1-4; 8 bases map to TRBD1. This CDR3 is built from 17 residues. Trimming at V came to 6 bases and at J to 2 bases, leaving 11 bases not matched to a gene. Germline values: CDR1 SGHVS, CDR2 FQNEAQ. The CDR3 spells CASSRYRGLGTNEKLFF. The DNA for the CDR3 is TGTGCCAGCAGTCGGTACAGGGGGTTAGGGACTAATGAAAAACTGTTTTTT.

The CDR3 DNA reads as TGTGCCAGCAGGAGACGGGGGGGCCGGACAGATACGCAGTATTTT. Translated, it gives CASRRRGGRTDTQYF. The chain recombines TRBV5-6 with TRBJ2-3; 8 nucleotides match TRBD2. Germline V gene lookup returns CDR1 SGHDT and CDR2 YYEEEE. V dropped 5 bases and J dropped 3; count of bases not matched to a gene: 8. The CDR3 covers 15 residues.

The chain couples TRBV5-1 to TRBJ2-7; 8 nucleotides match TRBD2. V dropped 1 base and J dropped 5; count of bases not matched to a gene: 8. The CDR3 is 15 amino acids. CDR1 and CDR2 (germline): SGHRS, YFSETQ. The CDR3: CASSLQGGGSNEQYF. CDR3 sequence (DNA): TGCGCCAGCAGCTTGCAAGGCGGGGGGTCCAACGAGCAGTACTTC.

A single count supports this clone. The chain is built from TRBV5-8 and TRBJ2-1, with D tentatively TRBD2 (5 bases). V lost 1 base, J lost 6 bases, and 20 bases lay in between. The germline gives CDR1 SGHTS, CDR2 YDEGEE. The CDR3 is made up of 17 amino acids. The CDR3 sequence is CASSLIIGVGVGNEQFF. The CDR3 DNA is TGTGCCAGCAGCTTGATAATTGGTGTCGGGGTTGGCAATGAGCAGTTCTTC.

This chain joins TRBV19 and TRBJ2-2; the D gene is possibly TRBD2 (6 bases). The CDR3 loop spans 18 amino acids. The germline gives CDR1 LNHDA, CDR2 SQIVND (reference sequence). Between the trimmed V and J ends, which lost 1 base and 6 bases, there was a span of 21 bases. CDR3 bases: TGTGCCAGTAGTATAGCGGGAGTCTTTTTGGGGCACGCCGGGGAGCTGTTTTTT. It codes for CASSIAGVFLGHAGELFF. Based on the CDR3 plus reference TRBV19 and TRBJ2-2, the full variable domain is DGGITQSPKYLFRKEGQNVTLSCEQNLNHDAMYWYRQDPGQGLRLIYYSQIVNDFQKGDIAEGYSVSREKKESFPLTVTSAQKNPTAFYLCASSIAGVFLGHAGELFFGEGSRLTVL.

V usage is TRBV25-1 and J usage is TRBJ2-3; 7 bases map to TRBD2. The germline CDR1 and CDR2 sequences are MGHDK and SYGVNS. The CDR3 length is 15 residues. V lost 4 bases and J lost 1; bases outside the gene matches: 5. DNA for the CDR3: TGTGCCAGCAGTGGGATTGGGGGGGGCACAGATACGCAGTATTTT. This encodes CASSGIGGGTDTQYF.

The chain is built from TRBV7-8 and TRBJ1-1; TRBD1 matches at 8 bases. CDR3 length equals 15 residues. V trimming: 2 bases; J trimming: 5 bases; junction bases outside the gene matches: 7. The germline gives CDR1 SGHVS, CDR2 FQNEAQ. CDR3 residues: CASSLFGRGRTEAFF. CDR3 coding DNA: TGTGCCAGCAGCTTATTTGGCAGGGGGCGGACTGAAGCTTTCTTT.

The chain recombines TRBV29-1 with TRBJ1-5; D might be TRBD1 (6 bases). Germline V gene data show CDR1 as SQVTM and CDR2 as ANQGSEA. The CDR3 loop spans 14 amino acids. Trimming stripped 4 bases from V and 6 bases from J, with 16 bases between. The CDR3 nucleotides are TGCAGCGTTGCATCGGGGGGCGCCCCTCAGCCCCAGCATTTT. Its translation is CSVASGGAPQPQHF.

This clone was counted a few times. V is TRBV5-4 and J is TRBJ1-2, with 8 positions matching TRBD1. This CDR3 has 13 residues. V lost 4 bases to trimming and J lost 6 bases; unmatched junction nucleotides: 5. In germline, CDR1 is SGHNT, CDR2 YYREEE (reference sequence). CDR3 sequence (DNA): TGTGCCAGCAGCGCGACAGGGGAAGATGGCTACACCTTC. Translating it yields CASSATGEDGYTF.

The sample holds one count of this clone. This chain joins TRBV19 and TRBJ1-6; TRBD1 matches at 7 bases. Germline assignment: CDR1 LNHDA and CDR2 SQIVND (reference sequence). The CDR3 has 16 residues. The J segment lost 8 bases and the V segment lost 4 bases, leaving 11 bases of the junction unmatched. For the CDR3, the DNA is TGTGCCAGTAGTAGGTCTAGACAGGGCGGAGATTCACCCCTCCACTTT. Protein: CASSRSRQGGDSPLHF. Combining the CDR3 with reference TRBV19 and TRBJ1-6 gives the whole variable domain DGGITQSPKYLFRKEGQNVTLSCEQNLNHDAMYWYRQDPGQGLRLIYYSQIVNDFQKGDIAEGYSVSREKKESFPLTVTSAQKNPTAFYLCASSRSRQGGDSPLHFGNGTRLTVT.

For the CDR3, the DNA is TGTGCCAGCAGCCGGTCTAACAGTTACATTCAGTACTTC. Its translation: CASSRSNSYIQYF. The rearrangement links TRBV5-6 to TRBJ2-4, with D uncertain. Trimming took off 4 bases at V and 8 bases at J, with 13 bases between the two ends. Germline CDR1 SGHDT, CDR2 YYEEEE. The CDR3 extends over 13 amino acids.

The V gene is TRBV5-1, the J gene TRBJ2-5; TRBD1 matches 8 bases. The germline CDR1 and CDR2 sequences are SGHRS and YFSETQ. This CDR3 has 15 residues. V was pared by 4 bases and J by 5 bases, with 10 bases of the junction left unmatched. DNA for the CDR3: TGCGCCAGCAGCCCTAGGACAGGGATGGCCGAGACCCAGTACTTC. Its translation is CASSPRTGMAETQYF.